Following are 17 T cell receptor beta chains from one sample sequenced in a study of shared clonotypes between healthy human individuals (dated by TCRdb to between 2020 and 2021). The library was built by means of the immunoSEQ multiplex PCR assay. As stored in TCRdb, this immuneACCESS dataset retains in-frame rearrangements with V and J assigned. A fraction of the clones does not appear; measured against another copy, unresolved V genes explain less than half of the discrepancy, and the remainder lacks a known reason. Here the sample has some 790,000 clones; around 77% occur a single time. Clones ranked in the top ten supply under 2% of the sample. The specimen was memory CD4+ T cells sorted from blood. The sample's cell subset or site label, in plain terms: CD45RA-negative fraction. The receptor set was obtained from a woman between 25 and 40 years old in good health.

In the case of this clone: The sample holds other DNA sequences that translate to the same CDR3. The rearrangement uses TRBV5-1 and TRBJ1-1, with D perhaps matching TRBD1 (6 bases). CDR3 length: 13 amino acids. Trimming took off 4 bases at V and 5 bases at J, with 12 bases between the two ends. In germline, CDR1 is SGHRS, CDR2 YFSETQ. CDR3 in DNA: TGCGCCAGCAGCCGTTTAGGGGGGACTGAAGCTTTCTTT. It is translated as CASSRLGGTEAFF.

V usage is TRBV27 and J usage is TRBJ2-7; maybe TRBD2 (6 bases). The CDR3 loop spans 15 amino acids. V was pared by 5 bases and J by 3 bases, with 17 bases between. Germline V gene data show CDR1 as MNHEY and CDR2 as SMNVEV (reference sequence). The CDR3 nucleotides read TGTGCCAGCAGTGGGCCCCAAGCGGGCTACTACGAGCAGTACTTC. It encodes CASSGPQAGYYEQYF.

The CDR3 nucleotides read TGTGCCAGCTCACCGGCGGGGACTAGCGGCGGGTTGTTGCAGTACTTC. Its translation is CASSPAGTSGGLLQYF. V and J are TRBV18 and TRBJ2-7, with 11 bases identical to TRBD2. Germline V CDR1 and CDR2: KGHSH, LQKENI. Trimming cost V 3 bases and J 9 bases; bases outside gene matches: 13. The CDR3 sequence is 16 residues long.

The rearrangement uses TRBV18 and TRBJ2-7; 11 nucleotides agree with TRBD2. This CDR3 has 14 residues. V lost 5 bases, J lost 3 bases, and 3 bases stayed unmatched. CDR1 and CDR2 from the germline V gene are KGHSH and LQKENI. The CDR3 loop is CASSLGTSGYEQYF. In DNA, the CDR3 is TGTGCCAGCTCATTGGGGACTAGCGGCTACGAGCAGTACTTC.

J is TRBJ1-1 and V is TRBV5-1, with unresolved D. Germline lookup yields CDR1 SGHRS and CDR2 YFSETQ. The V end was cut by 4 bases, the J end by 4 bases, with 14 bases between. The CDR3 runs 14 residues. The CDR3 region has the DNA TGCGCCAGCAGCCCGGGTGATGTGGGCACTGAAGCTTTCTTT. This encodes CASSPGDVGTEAFF.

This clone was observed a few times. This chain links TRBV15 with TRBJ1-4; TRBD1 is a possible D gene (6 bases). The germline V gene has CDR1 LNHNV and CDR2 YYDKDF (reference sequence). Deletions cut 8 bases from V and 7 bases from J, with 26 bases between. The CDR3 loop spans 17 amino acids. The CDR3 bases are TGTGCCACCGCGGGGGCCGTTACCAGCGGGGATCCTGAAAAACTGTTTTTT. It encodes CATAGAVTSGDPEKLFF.

The J gene is TRBJ2-7, the V gene TRBV27; 10 bases are shared with TRBD1. Germline trimming cut 7 bases from V and 0 bases from J; bases unmatched to any gene: 6. The CDR3 covers 15 residues. CDR1 MNHEY and CDR2 SMNVEV come from the germline V gene (reference sequence). The CDR3 spells CASKLRDRGSYEQYF. Here the CDR3 DNA reads TGTGCCAGCAAACTCCGGGACAGGGGCTCCTACGAGCAGTACTTC.

This clone was counted once. The chain uses TRBV25-1 and TRBJ2-3; 7 nucleotides align to TRBD2. Per the germline V gene, CDR1 is MGHDK and CDR2 is SYGVNS. Trimming removed 6 bases from V and 4 bases from J; junction bases left unmatched: 7. The CDR3 loop spans 14 amino acids. This CDR3 reads CASRPGRGADTQYF. CDR3 nucleotide sequence: TGTGCCAGCAGGCCGGGACGGGGGGCAGATACGCAGTATTTT.

The chain links TRBV29-1 to TRBJ1-4, with unresolved D. Trimming took 4 bases from V and 4 from J, leaving 10 bases between them. The germline CDR1 and CDR2 sequences are SQVTM and ANQGSEA. CDR3 length: 13 residues. DNA for the CDR3: TGCAGCGTTGTAGCTGGAAATAATGAAAAACTGTTTTTT. The encoded protein is CSVVAGNNEKLFF.

This clone was picked up one time. V gene TRBV4-1 combines with J gene TRBJ2-1; 8 bases line up with TRBD2. Germline V lookup: CDR1 MGHRA, CDR2 YSYEKL. The CDR3 has 18 residues. V was pared by 0 bases and J by 5 bases, with 12 bases of the junction left unmatched. As DNA, the CDR3 is TGCGCCAGCAGCCAAGATAGTTTCGGAGCGGGAGACAACAATGAGCAGTTCTTC. Its translation: CASSQDSFGAGDNNEQFF.

The chain couples TRBV14 to TRBJ2-4; 10 bases are shared with TRBD1. This CDR3 has 19 amino acids. Germline loops: CDR1 SGHDN, CDR2 FVKESK. Trimming removed 2 bases from V and 0 bases from J; junction bases left unmatched: 10. CDR3 sequence (DNA): TGTGCCAGCAGCCAAAAAACCGGGACAGGGGCCCTAGCCAAAAACATTCAGTACTTC. It translates to CASSQKTGTGALAKNIQYF.

This clone was seen only a few times. The J gene is TRBJ1-2, the V gene TRBV27; 8 bases align to TRBD1. Germline lookup yields CDR1 MNHEY and CDR2 SMNVEV (reference sequence). Losses at the gene ends were 5 bases for V and 8 bases for J; bases not matched to a gene: 4. The CDR3 is made up of 12 amino acids. The CDR3 spells CASSTGQGGYTF. CDR3 nucleotide sequence: TGTGCCAGCAGTACAGGACAGGGCGGCTACACCTTC.

The chain has TRBV11-2 and TRBJ2-1; D unclear. This CDR3 spans 13 amino acids. V was clipped by 4 bases and J by 5 bases, with 9 bases between them. CDR1 SGHAT and CDR2 FQNNGV come from the germline V gene. DNA of the CDR3: TGTGCCAGCAGCTCCTCAGGACACAATGAGCAGTTCTTC. Residues: CASSSSGHNEQFF.

This clone was seen a handful of times. V gene TRBV10-2 combines with J gene TRBJ1-5, with a weak D call TRBD1 (5 bases). Trimming stripped 2 bases from V and 7 bases from J, with 9 bases between. The CDR3 length is 13 residues. Germline CDR1 is WSHSY and CDR2 is SAAADI. CDR3 region: CASSEGAGQPQHF. Written as DNA, the CDR3 is TGCGCCAGCAGTGAGGGGGCAGGCCAGCCCCAGCATTTT.

The chain carries TRBV5-1 and TRBJ2-1; D remains ambiguous. Per the germline V gene, CDR1 is SGHRS and CDR2 is YFSETQ. The length of the CDR3 is 17 residues. Trimming cost V 1 base and J 6 bases, with 20 bases left between them. Written as DNA, the CDR3 is TGCGCCAGCAGCTTGCCCGAACTTGTCTTTAGGCGCAATGAGCAGTTCTTC. Translated, it gives CASSLPELVFRRNEQFF.

CDR3: CASSPRQASSYNEQFF. In DNA form, the CDR3 reads TGCGCCAGCAGCCCCCGACAGGCTAGCTCCTACAATGAGCAGTTCTTC. The chain carries TRBV5-1 and TRBJ2-1, with D possibly matching TRBD1 (6 bases). This CDR3 region has 16 residues. CDR1 and CDR2 from the germline V gene are SGHRS and YFSETQ. The germline V and J ends were trimmed by 4 bases and 0 bases, with 14 bases remaining between them.

J is TRBJ2-7 and V is TRBV29-1, with D tentatively TRBD2 (5 bases). CDR1 SQVTM and CDR2 ANQGSEA come from the germline V gene. The CDR3 sequence is 12 residues long. The V gene lost 5 bases and the J gene lost 1 base, with 9 bases spanning the gap. The CDR3 nucleotides read TGCAGCGTTATGACGGGATCCTACGAGCAGTACTTC. The encoded protein is CSVMTGSYEQYF.